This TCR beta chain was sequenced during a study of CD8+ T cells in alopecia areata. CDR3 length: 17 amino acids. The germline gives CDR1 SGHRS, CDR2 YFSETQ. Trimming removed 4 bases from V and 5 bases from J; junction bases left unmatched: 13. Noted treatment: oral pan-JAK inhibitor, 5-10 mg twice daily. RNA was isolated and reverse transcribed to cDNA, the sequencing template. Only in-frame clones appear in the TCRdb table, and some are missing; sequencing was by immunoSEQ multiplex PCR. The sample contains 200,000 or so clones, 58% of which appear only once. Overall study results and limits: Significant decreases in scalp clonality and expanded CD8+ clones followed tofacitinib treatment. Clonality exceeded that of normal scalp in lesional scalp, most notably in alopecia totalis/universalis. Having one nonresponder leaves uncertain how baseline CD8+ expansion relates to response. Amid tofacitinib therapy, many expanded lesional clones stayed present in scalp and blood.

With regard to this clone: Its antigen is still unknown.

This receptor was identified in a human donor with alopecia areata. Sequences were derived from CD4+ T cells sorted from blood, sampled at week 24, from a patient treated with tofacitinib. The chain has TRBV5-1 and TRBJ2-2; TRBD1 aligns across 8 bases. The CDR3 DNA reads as TGCGCCAGCAGCAAGACAGCCCAGGGGGCATGGACCGGGGAGCTGTTTTTT. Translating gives CASSKTAQGAWTGELFF.